A single sample gave rise to the 10 T cell receptor beta chains below, sequenced in a study of T cell responses to AZD1222 COVID-19 vaccine. Clones were read by immunoSEQ multiplex PCR, and TCRdb kept only the in-frame ones, dropping some. Seen here are about 180,000 clones, almost 90% observed once, and the top ten hold 6% to 8.5%. Sequencing used peripheral blood, obtained on day 0 of AZD1222 vaccination. All receptors derive from an adult in good health.

The chain recombines TRBV7-9 with TRBJ1-5; D gene ambiguous. The length of the CDR3 is 15 residues. V lost 5 bases, J lost 2 bases, and 13 bases lay in between. Germline V gene data show CDR1 as SEHNR and CDR2 as FQNEAQ (reference sequence). The CDR3 sequence is CASSRESKGNQPQHF. DNA for the CDR3: TGTGCCAGCAGCCGCGAAAGCAAAGGCAATCAGCCCCAGCATTTT.

This chain uses TRBV29-1 with TRBJ1-1; D is unresolved. Looked up from germline, CDR1 is SQVTM and CDR2 is ANQGSEA. Trimming removed 5 bases at V and 0 bases at J, with 19 bases between. CDR3 length: 16 amino acids. CDR3 bases: TGCAGCGTTATATCTTCCTTCAGGTCCATGAACACTGAAGCTTTCTTT. The encoded protein is CSVISSFRSMNTEAFF.

The CDR3 bases are TGTGCCAGCAGCTTAGTTTCAGGCTCCGAAATTGCTTTCTTT. This translates into CASSLVSGSEIAFF. The rearrangement uses TRBV7-2 and TRBJ1-1; D not certain. The germline V gene encodes CDR1 SGHTA and CDR2 FQGNSA. This CDR3 spans 14 amino acids. The germline V and J ends were trimmed by 1 base and 11 bases, with 17 bases remaining between them.

This chain uses TRBV6-1 with TRBJ2-2; no definite D call. The germline V gene has CDR1 MNHNS and CDR2 SASEGT. This CDR3 is 11 amino acids long. With 3 bases removed from V and 7 bases from J, the gap between germline ends came to 3 bases. CDR3 sequence (DNA): TGTGCCAGCAGTGAGATCGGGGAGCTGTTTTTT. Translating it yields CASSEIGELFF.

The chain employs TRBV4-2 and TRBJ2-1, with TRBD2 matching 10 bases. With 1 base clipped from V and 7 bases from J, the junction kept 7 bases outside the gene matches. Germline CDR1 and CDR2: LGHNA and YNFKEQ. The CDR3 spans 16 residues. The CDR3 is CASSQVSGGAWNEQFF. CDR3 nucleotides: TGTGCCAGCAGCCAAGTAAGCGGGGGGGCCTGGAATGAGCAGTTCTTC.

This clone came up a few times. This chain connects TRBV29-1 to TRBJ1-1; tentative D call: TRBD1 (5 bases). The V gene lost 4 bases and the J gene lost 1 base, with 13 bases spanning the gap. Germline CDR1 is SQVTM and CDR2 is ANQGSEA. The CDR3 is 14 amino acids. CDR3 sequence reads: CSVAIGAGNTEAFF. The CDR3 region has the DNA TGCAGCGTTGCTATTGGGGCCGGGAACACTGAAGCTTTCTTT.

A remark on this clone: Other DNA sequences in the sample encode the same CDR3. V usage is TRBV28 and J usage is TRBJ1-3; D call uncertain. CDR1 is MDHEN and CDR2 is SYDVKM in the germline V gene. The CDR3 covers 11 residues. Trimming removed 2 bases at V and 4 bases at J, with 0 bases between. The CDR3 nucleotides read TGTGCCAGCAGTTTAGGAAACACCATATATTTT. Amino acids: CASSLGNTIYF.

The chain has TRBV30 and TRBJ1-3; D gene unclear. Germline V gene sequence: CDR1 GTSNPN, CDR2 SVGIG (reference sequence). The CDR3 loop spans 13 amino acids. Between the trimmed V and J ends, which lost 4 bases and 3 bases, there was a span of 10 bases. As DNA, the CDR3 is TGTGCCTGGATTCCCGAAAATGGAAACACCATATATTTT. Translation: CAWIPENGNTIYF.

This chain connects TRBV30 to TRBJ1-5; 7 nucleotides line up with TRBD1. With V trimmed by 4 bases and J by 0 bases, 3 bases remained unmatched. CDR1 and CDR2 from the germline V gene are GTSNPN and SVGIG (reference sequence). This CDR3 comprises 14 residues. CDR3 in DNA: TGTGCCTGGAACAGGGGAGGTAGCAATCAGCCCCAGCATTTT. This translates into CAWNRGGSNQPQHF. Supplemented by reference TRBV30 and TRBJ1-5, the full variable domain reads SQTIHQWPATLVQPVGSPLSLECTVEGTSNPNLYWYRQAAGRGLQLLFYSVGIGQISSEVPQNLSASRPQDRQFILSSKKLLLSDSGFYLCAWNRGGSNQPQHFGDGTRLSIL.

The chain recombines TRBV27 with TRBJ1-5; D call uncertain. V was cut by 0 bases and J by 4 bases, with 10 bases left in between. The CDR3 has 15 amino acids. Per germline, CDR1 MNHEY and CDR2 SMNVEV (reference sequence). CDR3 bases: TGTGCCAGCAGTTTATCGAGTTCTGCTAATCAGCCCCAGCATTTT. It specifies CASSLSSSANQPQHF.